These 24 T cell receptor beta chains originate from one sample sequenced in a study of T cells in Graves' hyperthyroidism and ophthalmopathy. Amplification of TCR beta CDR3 regions used RNA as the template. HTBI primers were the set used in a first-round RT-PCR of the TCR CDR3. TCRdb used MiXCR to reprocess the multiplex PCR reads, holding one entry per CDR3 protein. This table has about 350,000 distinct CDR3 sequences, over 12% appearing once. The sequencing input was blood. The receptors here all came from a woman aged 55-70 years with Graves' ophthalmopathy.

The chain carries TRBV9 and TRBJ2-2; 9 nucleotides agree with TRBD2. The germline CDR1 and CDR2 sequences are SGDLS and YYNGEE. The CDR3 loop spans 16 amino acids. The J segment lost 2 bases and the V segment lost 4 bases, leaving 6 bases of the junction unmatched. CDR3 sequence: CASSSGGLANTGELFF. The DNA of the CDR3 is TGTGCCAGCAGCTCAGGGGGACTAGCAAACACCGGGGAGCTGTTTTTT.

This clonotype was seen many times. V is TRBV3-1 and J is TRBJ2-1, with 9 positions matching TRBD2. J gave up 8 bases and V 1 base, and 6 bases lay outside the gene matches. The CDR3 consists of 15 residues. Germline CDR1 and CDR2: LGHDT and YNNKEL (reference sequence). The CDR3 DNA follows: TGTGCCAGCAGCCAAGCTGGCGGGAGGGCCCATGAGCAGTTCTTC. Protein sequence: CASSQAGGRAHEQFF.

Ten or more counts support this clonotype. J is TRBJ1-5 and V is TRBV7-9; D perhaps matches TRBD1 (5 bases). The V end was cut by 1 base, the J end by 6 bases, with 10 bases between. Germline CDR1 reads SEHNR; CDR2 reads FQNEAQ (reference sequence). CDR3 length equals 14 residues. CDR3 loop: CASSLGQGPQPQHF. DNA of the CDR3: TGTGCCAGCAGCTTAGGTCAGGGCCCTCAGCCCCAGCATTTT. The full variable domain, completed using reference TRBV7-9 and TRBJ1-5, is DTGVSQNPRHKITKRGQNVTFRCDPISEHNRLYWYRQTLGQGPEFLTYFQNEAQLEKSRLLSDRFSAERPKGSFSTLEIQRTEQGDSAMYLCASSLGQGPQPQHFGDGTRLSIL.

The chain is built from TRBV19 and TRBJ1-1, with unresolved D. The CDR3 spans 13 residues. V was shortened by 3 bases and J by 11 bases, with 16 bases between the two germline ends. From germline, CDR1 is LNHDA and CDR2 SQIVND (reference sequence). The CDR3 here is CASSMGHPGWAFF. The CDR3 coding sequence is TGTGCCAGTAGTATGGGTCATCCGGGTTGGGCTTTCTTT. The variable domain in full, completed from reference TRBV19 and TRBJ1-1, reads DGGITQSPKYLFRKEGQNVTLSCEQNLNHDAMYWYRQDPGQGLRLIYYSQIVNDFQKGDIAEGYSVSREKKESFPLTVTSAQKNPTAFYLCASSMGHPGWAFFGQGTRLTVV.

J is TRBJ2-7 and V is TRBV20-1; 11 nucleotides agree with TRBD2. The end of the DNA is better explained by TRBJ2-1, so the J call may be wrong. This CDR3 comprises 17 residues. Per germline, CDR1 DFQATT and CDR2 SNEGSKA (reference sequence). The CDR3 spells CSAPSLLAGVKSYEQFF. In DNA, the CDR3 is TGCAGTGCCCCGTCACTACTAGCGGGAGTCAAGTCCTACGAGCAGTTCTTC.

This clonotype occurred a few times. The V gene is TRBV7-3, the J gene TRBJ2-7; 7 bases are shared with TRBD1. The V segment lost 5 bases and the J segment 7 bases; nucleotides outside the gene matches: 8. This CDR3 contains 13 residues. In germline, CDR1 is SGHTA, CDR2 FQGTGA. CDR3 in amino acids: CASSRQGTGEQYF. In DNA, the CDR3 is TGTGCCAGCAGCCGACAGGGAACGGGGGAGCAGTACTTC.

This clonotype was observed at least ten times. The chain joins TRBV18 to TRBJ1-5, with D possibly being TRBD1 (5 bases). The CDR3 runs to 13 residues. Germline values: CDR1 KGHSH, CDR2 LQKENI. V dropped 5 bases and J dropped 11 bases, with 16 bases sitting between them. The CDR3 sequence is CASSFDGQGAQHF. DNA of the CDR3: TGTGCCAGCTCATTCGACGGGCAAGGGGCCCAGCATTTT.

This clonotype was counted ten times or more. The rearrangement joins TRBV29-1 to TRBJ2-1; D gene uncertain. Trimming removed 7 bases at V and 5 bases at J, with 6 bases between. This CDR3 has 10 amino acids. Germline assignment: CDR1 SQVTM and CDR2 ANQGSEA. The CDR3 DNA sequence: TGCAGCGGTATAGACAATGAGCAGTTCTTC. This translates into CSGIDNEQFF.

This chain uses TRBV28 with TRBJ2-7, with 10 nucleotides matching TRBD1. Germline values: CDR1 MDHEN, CDR2 SYDVKM. V lost 7 bases and J lost 4; bases outside the gene matches: 10. The CDR3 loop spans 15 amino acids. CDR3 in amino acids: CASTFRGTGVYEQYF. The CDR3 DNA reads as TGTGCCAGCACCTTCCGAGGGACAGGGGTTTACGAGCAGTACTTC.

This clonotype was seen a handful of times. The rearrangement links TRBV20-1 to TRBJ1-5; perhaps TRBD1 as D (5 bases). Trimming removed 0 bases from V and 6 bases from J, with 15 bases in between. CDR1 DFQATT and CDR2 SNEGSKA come from the germline V gene (reference sequence). CDR3 size: 15 residues. DNA for the CDR3: TGCAGTGCTAGAGATGCCCGGGGGGATGGTCAGCCCCAGCATTTT. Translation gives CSARDARGDGQPQHF.

This clonotype has a handful of counts. The chain recombines TRBV28 with TRBJ1-3; no clear D. The V end was cut by 6 bases, the J end by 0 bases, with 9 bases between. Germline CDR1 and CDR2: MDHEN and SYDVKM. The CDR3 loop spans 14 amino acids. The CDR3 DNA follows: TGTGCCAGCAGGACGGTGGCCTCTGGAAACACCATATATTTT. Translated: CASRTVASGNTIYF.

This clonotype turned up a few times. The V and J genes are TRBV9 and TRBJ2-2; D unresolved. The CDR3 is 15 residues long. Germline CDR1 is SGDLS and CDR2 is YYNGEE. V lost 1 base, J lost 6 bases, and 13 bases lay in between. The CDR3 loop reads CASSVPDIHPGELFF. For the CDR3, the DNA is TGTGCCAGCAGCGTACCTGACATTCATCCCGGGGAGCTGTTTTTT.

This clonotype was observed a handful of times. V and J are TRBV6-2 or TRBV6-3 and TRBJ2-6, with TRBD1 matching 10 bases. The germline gives CDR1 MNHEY, CDR2 SVGEGT. The trim removed 8 bases at V and 0 bases at J, leaving 10 bases unmatched. This CDR3 comprises 18 residues. CDR3 in amino acids: CASRFGTGVDSGANVLTF. The CDR3 nucleotides read TGTGCCAGCCGCTTCGGGACAGGGGTAGACTCTGGGGCCAACGTCCTGACTTTC.

This clonotype was counted many times. The J gene is TRBJ2-5, the V gene TRBV28; possibly TRBD2 for D (5 bases). V lost 3 bases and J 1 base, leaving 9 bases between the germline ends. Germline V lookup: CDR1 MDHEN, CDR2 SYDVKM. The CDR3 runs 14 residues. The CDR3 DNA reads TGTGCCAGCAGTTTTCTTGGGAGCCAAGAGACCCAGTACTTC. Its translation is CASSFLGSQETQYF.

The gene calls are TRBV3-1 and TRBJ1-2, with D possibly being TRBD1 (6 bases). Germline V CDR1 and CDR2: LGHDT, YNNKEL (reference sequence). This CDR3 is built from 15 residues. Deletions cut 0 bases from V and 3 bases from J, with 11 bases between. In DNA, the CDR3 is TGTGCCAGCAGCCAAGATGTGGGGGCCCACTATGGCTACACCTTC. This encodes CASSQDVGAHYGYTF.

Ten or more counts support this clonotype. J is TRBJ2-7 and V is TRBV5-1, with D maybe TRBD2 (6 bases). Deletions cut 5 bases from V and 5 bases from J, with 11 bases between. CDR3 length: 12 residues. Germline V gene sequence: CDR1 SGHRS, CDR2 YFSETQ. CDR3 loop: CASSEGLNEQYF. CDR3 DNA: TGCGCCAGCAGTGAGGGACTCAACGAGCAGTACTTC.

This clonotype was counted many times. This rearrangement joins TRBV20-1 to TRBJ2-3; 9 bases align to TRBD1. Germline-derived CDR1 and CDR2 are DFQATT and SNEGSKA (reference sequence). The CDR3 sequence is 15 residues long. V shed 6 bases, J shed 5 bases, and the junction held 12 bases outside the gene matches. In nucleotides, the CDR3 is TGCAGTGCCCGGACAACACAGGGGGCCGTAGATACGCAGTATTTT. Protein: CSARTTQGAVDTQYF.

This clonotype was seen more than once but under ten times. V is TRBV20-1 and J is TRBJ2-1, with D uncertain. Trimming left V 7 bases short and J 2 bases short, with 21 bases between. This CDR3 region has 16 residues. CDR1 and CDR2 from the germline V gene are DFQATT and SNEGSKA (reference sequence). The CDR3 region has the DNA TGCAGTGACTCGTTAGCTGGGCGCTTCCCCTACAATGAGCAGTTCTTC. Amino acids: CSDSLAGRFPYNEQFF.

This clonotype was seen ten or more times. CDR3 nucleotide sequence: TGTGCCAGCACCGAAGACAGCGGGAGACCAGTTGAGCAGTTCTTC. It codes for CASTEDSGRPVEQFF. The chain recombines TRBV7-2 with TRBJ2-1; TRBD2 aligns across 8 bases. CDR3 length: 15 residues. V gave up 7 bases and J gave up 9 bases; unmatched junction bases: 14. CDR1 and CDR2 from the germline V gene are SGHTA and FQGNSA.

Many counts were recorded for this clonotype. The J gene is TRBJ2-2, the V gene TRBV6-2 or TRBV6-3; 12 nucleotides align to TRBD1. The V segment lost 7 bases and the J segment 4 bases; nucleotides outside the gene matches: 4. Germline lookup yields CDR1 MNHEY and CDR2 SVGEGT. The CDR3 is 15 amino acids. CDR3 amino acids: CASKTGQGATGELFF. DNA for the CDR3: TGTGCCAGCAAAACGGGACAGGGGGCCACCGGGGAGCTGTTTTTT.

Many counts were recorded for this clonotype. The gene calls are TRBV3-1 and TRBJ2-7; D remains ambiguous. There are 11 residues in the CDR3. V lost 2 bases, J lost 3 bases, and 2 bases lay in between. Germline V gene sequence: CDR1 LGHDT, CDR2 YNNKEL (reference sequence). The CDR3 protein is CASSQFYEQYF. The CDR3 nucleotides read TGTGCCAGCAGCCAATTCTACGAGCAGTACTTC.

This clonotype was seen ten or more times. The V gene is TRBV30, the J gene TRBJ2-1, with D tentatively TRBD1 (5 bases). Germline V gene sequence: CDR1 GTSNPN, CDR2 SVGIG (reference sequence). The germline V and J ends were trimmed by 5 bases and 0 bases, with 11 bases remaining between them. The CDR3 sequence is 14 residues long. CDR3 DNA: TGTGCCTGGGGCCAGGGAAGCTCCTACAATGAGCAGTTCTTC. This gives the protein CAWGQGSSYNEQFF.

The chain recombines TRBV6-1 with TRBJ2-2; 8 bases match TRBD2. The germline V gene has CDR1 MNHNS and CDR2 SASEGT. The ends lost 6 bases at V and 3 bases at J; junction bases unmatched: 9. CDR3 size: 16 residues. The CDR3 DNA is TGTGCCAGCAGCCCGGGGAGCGGGGGATACACCGGGGAGCTGTTTTTT. Translating it yields CASSPGSGGYTGELFF.

This clonotype was counted at least ten times. This chain joins TRBV7-2 and TRBJ2-3, with D uncertain. Trimming removed 7 bases from V and 6 bases from J, with 11 bases in between. Germline CDR1 is SGHTA and CDR2 is FQGNSA. This CDR3 comprises 12 residues. The CDR3 nucleotides are TGTGCCAGCAACCTTAACCTCGATACGCAGTATTTT. Protein: CASNLNLDTQYF. The entire variable domain, with the rest obtained from reference TRBV7-2 and TRBJ2-3, is as follows: GAGVSQSPSNKVTEKGKDVELRCDPISGHTALYWYRQSLGQGLEFLIYFQGNSAPDKSGLPSDRFSAERTGGSVSTLTIQRTQQEDSAVYLCASNLNLDTQYFGPGTRLTVL.